These 30 T cell receptor beta chains share one sample of origin, sequenced in a study of blood T cell repertoires in COVID-19. Profiling relied on immunoSEQ multiplex PCR, and the TCRdb table lists in-frame clones only, not all of them. Of about 170,000 clones listed, around 85% were seen once; the top ten hold about 1.2%. The material sequenced was peripheral blood. Every receptor here comes from a man in his fifties or sixties who had recovered from COVID-19.

This clone showed up just once. The genes are TRBV7-8 and TRBJ1-6; 9 nucleotides agree with TRBD1. The CDR3 covers 16 residues. Per germline, CDR1 SGHVS and CDR2 FQNEAQ. V was clipped by 3 bases and J by 4 bases; unmatched bases: 4. DNA of the CDR3: TGTGCCAGCAGCTTCGGGGACAGGGAGTATAATTCACCCCTCCACTTT. It specifies CASSFGDREYNSPLHF.

This chain connects TRBV18 to TRBJ1-1, with 7 bases fitting TRBD1. Germline CDR1 reads KGHSH; CDR2 reads LQKENI. The CDR3 contains 12 residues. J was trimmed by 7 bases and V by 3 bases; bases with no gene match: 2. The CDR3 protein is CASSPGQDEAFF. CDR3 coding DNA: TGTGCCAGCTCACCCGGACAGGATGAAGCTTTCTTT. The full variable domain, in which reference TRBV18 and TRBJ1-1 provide the parts outside the CDR3, is NAGVMQNPRHLVRRRGQEARLRCSPMKGHSHVYWYRQLPEEGLKFMVYLQKENIIDESGMPKERFSAEFPKEGPSILRIQQVVRGDSAAYFCASSPGQDEAFFGQGTRLTVV.

A note on this clone: The junction shows a germline mismatch at one end, possibly a read error. The genes are TRBV7-7 and TRBJ2-3, with D perhaps matching TRBD1 (6 bases). CDR3 length equals 17 residues. Germline values: CDR1 SSHAT, CDR2 FNYEAQ (reference sequence). CDR3 DNA sequence: TGTGCTAGCAGCTTAGGGTTGACCGAGAAGGGGGCAGATACGCAGTATTTT. It encodes CASSLGLTEKGADTQYF.

The CDR3 DNA follows: TGTGCCAGCTCACCTCCGTTAGGAGGGGGCGGCACTGAAGCTTTCTTT. Translation: CASSPPLGGGGTEAFF. This chain uses TRBV18 with TRBJ1-1, with TRBD1 identical over 7 bases. The CDR3 has 16 amino acids. Germline V gives CDR1 KGHSH, CDR2 LQKENI. V was clipped by 3 bases and J by 4 bases; unmatched bases: 11.

In this sample, this clone turned up a few times. The chain is built from TRBV2 and TRBJ1-1, with D possibly TRBD1 on 6 matching bases. The V and J ends lost 6 bases and 1 base respectively, with 9 bases between them. Germline V lookup: CDR1 SNHLY, CDR2 FYNNEI. The CDR3 sequence is 13 residues long. CDR3 loop: CASRPTGNTEAFF. The CDR3 nucleotides read TGTGCCAGCAGGCCGACAGGGAACACTGAAGCTTTCTTT.

This clone has a single count. This chain uses TRBV19 with TRBJ1-2; maybe TRBD1 (6 bases). CDR1 is LNHDA and CDR2 is SQIVND in the germline V gene (reference sequence). Trimming shortened V by 2 bases and J by 8 bases, and 9 bases separated the two germline ends. There are 12 residues in the CDR3. In DNA, the CDR3 is TGTGCCAGTAGTATACAGGGGACAGGCTACACCTTC. It encodes CASSIQGTGYTF.

The J gene is TRBJ1-5, the V gene TRBV12-5, with D tentatively TRBD1 (5 bases). Germline V gives CDR1 LGHNT, CDR2 FRNRAP. This CDR3 is built from 16 residues. The germline V and J ends were trimmed by 1 base and 3 bases, with 13 bases remaining between them. This CDR3 is CASGLETGSFNQPQHF. The CDR3 DNA reads TGTGCTAGTGGTTTGGAAACAGGTTCCTTCAATCAGCCCCAGCATTTT. Using reference TRBV12-5 and TRBJ1-5 for the parts outside the CDR3, the full variable domain is DARVTQTPRHKVTEMGQEVTMRCQPILGHNTVFWYRQTMMQGLELLAYFRNRAPLDDSGMPKDRFSAEMPDATLATLKIQPSEPRDSAVYFCASGLETGSFNQPQHFGDGTRLSIL.

CDR3 bases: TGTGCCAGCAGACGACTGGAGGCCGGTAATGAAAAACTGTTTTTT. Its protein is CASRRLEAGNEKLFF. V usage is TRBV7-9 and J usage is TRBJ1-4; D call uncertain. This CDR3 is built from 15 residues. Germline V gene lookup returns CDR1 SEHNR and CDR2 FQNEAQ (reference sequence). Trimming removed 6 bases at V and 4 bases at J, with 15 bases between.

This chain joins TRBV5-4 and TRBJ1-1; 10 nucleotides agree with TRBD1. CDR3 length: 15 residues. With V trimmed by 5 bases and J by 2 bases, 6 bases remained unmatched. CDR1 SGHNT and CDR2 YYREEE come from the germline V gene (reference sequence). The CDR3 sequence: CASRPGQGLNTEAFF. The CDR3 region has the DNA TGTGCCAGCAGACCGGGACAGGGGTTAAACACTGAAGCTTTCTTT.

This chain links TRBV5-5 with TRBJ2-2, with TRBD2 identical over 9 bases. After removal of 0 bases from V and 2 bases from J, the junction contained 2 bases not matched to a gene. CDR3 length: 16 amino acids. CDR1 and CDR2 from the germline V gene are SGHKS and YYEKEE (reference sequence). The CDR3 loop is CASSLGGGANTGELFF. DNA for the CDR3: TGTGCCAGCAGCTTGGGCGGGGGGGCCAACACCGGGGAGCTGTTTTTT.

The chain employs TRBV2 and TRBJ2-1; a weak D match, TRBD1 (5 bases). CDR3 size: 13 residues. The germline gives CDR1 SNHLY, CDR2 FYNNEI. Trimming left V 7 bases short and J 7 bases short, with 14 bases between. The CDR3 here is CASIPGRGNEQFF. The CDR3 coding sequence is TGTGCCAGCATCCCGGGTAGGGGAAATGAGCAGTTCTTC.

This sequence joins TRBV7-9 and TRBJ2-1, with TRBD1 identical over 8 bases. CDR3 size: 16 residues. Germline lookup yields CDR1 SEHNR and CDR2 FQNEAQ (reference sequence). V dropped 1 base and J dropped 4; count of bases not matched to a gene: 6. In DNA form, the CDR3 reads TGTGCCAGCAGCTTAGTTCGGGGACAGGTGTACAATGAGCAGTTCTTC. This encodes CASSLVRGQVYNEQFF.

The rearrangement links TRBV6-5 to TRBJ2-7; TRBD1 matches 10 bases. The CDR3 is 14 amino acids. The V gene's germline CDR1 is MNHEY and CDR2 SVGAGI. The trim removed 6 bases at V and 4 bases at J, leaving 6 bases unmatched. As DNA, the CDR3 is TGTGCCAGCAGATTAAGGACAGGGGGTTACGAGCAGTACTTC. It translates to CASRLRTGGYEQYF.

The CDR3, as DNA: TGTGCCAGTACCTCCGACAGGGCGAACACTGAAGCTTTCTTT. Amino acid sequence: CASTSDRANTEAFF. The rearrangement joins TRBV19 to TRBJ1-1; 7 nucleotides agree with TRBD1. The CDR3 covers 14 residues. The germline V gene has CDR1 LNHDA and CDR2 SQIVND (reference sequence). With V trimmed by 7 bases and J by 1 base, 6 bases remained unmatched. The whole variable domain, remainder taken from reference TRBV19 and TRBJ1-1, is DGGITQSPKYLFRKEGQNVTLSCEQNLNHDAMYWYRQDPGQGLRLIYYSQIVNDFQKGDIAEGYSVSREKKESFPLTVTSAQKNPTAFYLCASTSDRANTEAFFGQGTRLTVV.

CDR3 DNA sequence: TGTGCCAGCAGCTATGGGGGCGAAGGGGGTTACAATGAGCAGTTCTTC. Encoded protein: CASSYGGEGGYNEQFF. V is TRBV11-2 and J is TRBJ2-1; possible D gene TRBD1, 6 bases. Germline V gene sequence: CDR1 SGHAT, CDR2 FQNNGV. Trimming removed 4 bases from V and 4 bases from J, with 17 bases in between. CDR3 length: 16 amino acids.

The chain recombines TRBV5-1 with TRBJ1-1, with 7 positions matching TRBD1. Germline CDR1 is SGHRS and CDR2 is YFSETQ. Trimming removed 0 bases from V and 1 base from J; junction bases left unmatched: 9. The length of the CDR3 is 17 residues. In nucleotides, the CDR3 is TGCGCCAGCAGCTTGGTGACAGGGAAGGCCCAGAACACTGAAGCTTTCTTT. It codes for CASSLVTGKAQNTEAFF.

This clone has more than one count but fewer than ten. CDR3 sequence: CASRAAVGYTF. In DNA, the CDR3 is TGTGCCAGCAGAGCGGCTGTAGGCTACACCTTC. The V gene is TRBV2, the J gene TRBJ1-2; D call uncertain. Per the germline V gene, CDR1 is SNHLY and CDR2 is FYNNEI. V was clipped by 6 bases and J by 8 bases, with 10 bases between them. This CDR3 has 11 residues. The variable domain in full, completed from reference TRBV2 and TRBJ1-2, reads EPEVTQTPSHQVTQMGQEVILRCVPISNHLYFYWYRQILGQKVEFLVSFYNNEISEKSEIFDDQFSVERPDGSNFTLKIRSTKLEDSAMYFCASRAAVGYTFGSGTRLTVV.

The chain recombines TRBV18 with TRBJ2-2; 9 nucleotides match TRBD1. CDR3 size: 14 residues. The germline gives CDR1 KGHSH, CDR2 LQKENI. V lost 4 bases, J lost 5 bases, and 2 bases stayed unmatched. The CDR3 nucleotides read TGTGCCAGCTCACGGGACAGGGATACCGGGGAGCTGTTTTTT. Encoded protein: CASSRDRDTGELFF.

For this clone: The identical CDR3 is also encoded by other nucleotide sequences in the sample. This chain joins TRBV9 and TRBJ2-5, with D possibly matching TRBD1 (6 bases). V shed 5 bases and J shed 4 bases, with 12 bases lying between them. The CDR3 totals 13 residues. The germline CDR1 and CDR2 sequences are SGDLS and YYNGEE. The CDR3 sequence is CASSREGVETQYF. In nucleotides, the CDR3 is TGTGCCAGCAGTCGCGAGGGGGTAGAGACCCAGTACTTC.

The chain couples TRBV20-1 to TRBJ2-1, with 8 bases aligning to TRBD2. CDR3 length equals 12 residues. The germline V gene has CDR1 DFQATT and CDR2 SNEGSKA (reference sequence). V gave up 3 bases and J gave up 7 bases; unmatched junction bases: 2. The CDR3 sequence: CSASTSGNEQFF. As DNA, the CDR3 is TGCAGTGCTAGTACTAGCGGAAATGAGCAGTTCTTC.

The chain employs TRBV6-1 and TRBJ2-2; the D gene is possibly TRBD1 (6 bases). V lost 4 bases to trimming and J lost 1 base, with 13 bases between them. CDR1 MNHNS and CDR2 SASEGT come from the germline V gene. This CDR3 region has 16 residues. The CDR3 DNA follows: TGTGCCAGCAGTGCCTACAGGGTCTTGAACACCGGGGAGCTGTTTTTT. Translated, it gives CASSAYRVLNTGELFF.

The chain recombines TRBV5-1 with TRBJ1-1, with TRBD1 as a possible D gene (5 bases). Germline V gives CDR1 SGHRS, CDR2 YFSETQ. This CDR3 spans 16 amino acids. With 0 bases removed from V and 1 base from J, the gap between germline ends came to 13 bases. CDR3 region: CASSLADIVGNTEAFF. CDR3 DNA sequence: TGCGCCAGCAGCTTGGCGGACATCGTAGGGAACACTGAAGCTTTCTTT.

CDR3 amino acids: CAWSVRRPGELFF. In DNA, the CDR3 is TGTGCCTGGAGTGTACGGCGGCCTGGGGAGCTGTTTTTT. The chain uses TRBV30 and TRBJ2-2; D is ambiguous. This CDR3 spans 13 amino acids. The ends were cut back, 0 bases at V and 8 bases at J, with 10 bases in the middle. Germline loops: CDR1 GTSNPN, CDR2 SVGIG (reference sequence).

The chain links TRBV29-1 to TRBJ1-5; tentative D call: TRBD1 (5 bases). The CDR3 loop spans 13 amino acids. Per the germline V gene, CDR1 is SQVTM and CDR2 is ANQGSEA. Trimming removed 6 bases at V and 5 bases at J, with 14 bases between. Written as DNA, the CDR3 is TGCAGCGTCAGGTTACAACAGGATCAGCCCCAGCATTTT. As protein: CSVRLQQDQPQHF.

This chain connects TRBV2 to TRBJ2-5; D is perhaps TRBD1 (7 bases). CDR1 is SNHLY, CDR2 FYNNEI, per germline. Trimming took off 7 bases at V and 4 bases at J, with 19 bases between the two ends. The CDR3 runs to 15 residues. Here the CDR3 reads CASKDWGAGGETQYF. The DNA for the CDR3 is TGTGCCAGCAAGGATTGGGGGGCAGGGGGAGAGACCCAGTACTTC. Variable domain in full (rest from reference TRBV2 and TRBJ2-5): EPEVTQTPSHQVTQMGQEVILRCVPISNHLYFYWYRQILGQKVEFLVSFYNNEISEKSEIFDDQFSVERPDGSNFTLKIRSTKLEDSAMYFCASKDWGAGGETQYFGPGTRLLVL.

V gene TRBV5-1 combines with J gene TRBJ2-1; 9 bases line up with TRBD2. V was pared by 1 base and J by 10 bases, with 9 bases of the junction left unmatched. Germline V gene sequence: CDR1 SGHRS, CDR2 YFSETQ. The CDR3 is 15 residues long. CDR3 protein: CASSLRGGGAREQFF. CDR3 bases: TGCGCCAGCAGCTTGCGGGGCGGGGGGGCGAGGGAGCAGTTCTTC.

The chain combines TRBV7-3 with TRBJ2-2; D is uncertain. Trimming took off 6 bases at V and 3 bases at J, with 8 bases between the two ends. This CDR3 comprises 13 residues. Germline V gene lookup returns CDR1 SGHTA and CDR2 FQGTGA. Here the CDR3 DNA reads TGTGCCAGCAGTGTTGCGGACACCGGGGAGCTGTTTTTT. It specifies CASSVADTGELFF.

V gene TRBV4-1 combines with J gene TRBJ2-1; TRBD2 aligns across 11 bases. V lost 4 bases to trimming and J lost 9 bases; unmatched junction nucleotides: 14. The germline V gene encodes CDR1 MGHRA and CDR2 YSYEKL. There are 17 residues in the CDR3. CDR3 in DNA: TGCGCCAGCAGCCGACGAGAGACTAGCGGGGACCGAGGTGAGCAGTTCTTC. It is translated as CASSRRETSGDRGEQFF.

The chain combines TRBV9 with TRBJ2-1, with 13 bases identical to TRBD2. The V and J ends lost 1 base and 10 bases, in that order; junction bases with no gene match: 5. Germline V gene lookup returns CDR1 SGDLS and CDR2 YYNGEE. The CDR3 length is 15 residues. The CDR3 reads CASSVTSGGAREQFF. In DNA, the CDR3 is TGTGCCAGCAGCGTAACTAGCGGGGGGGCCCGCGAGCAGTTCTTC.

This clone was seen a few times. The chain combines TRBV10-3 with TRBJ1-2; 8 bases align to TRBD1. CDR1 is ENHRY and CDR2 is SYGVKD in the germline V gene. The V and J ends lost 5 bases and 7 bases, in that order; junction bases with no gene match: 3. The CDR3 is 12 amino acids. The CDR3 loop reads CAISSGQVGYTF. Here the CDR3 DNA reads TGTGCCATCAGTTCGGGACAGGTTGGCTACACCTTC.